This T cell receptor beta chain was retrieved from a study of blood T cell repertoires in COVID-19. Study as a whole: The United States, Italy and Spain supplied acute and convalescent COVID-19 samples.

This clone was seen a handful of times. The CDR3 covers 15 residues. J lost 5 bases, V lost 8 bases, and 7 bases had no gene match. Germline V gene data show CDR1 as MDHEN and CDR2 as SYDVKM. Profiled with immunoSEQ multiplex PCR; TCRdb holds only in-frame clones, not every one. Seen here are about 200,000 clones, roughly three quarters observed once, and the top ten hold 17%. Sequenced input: PBMCs or T cells enriched from blood (not recorded which). The sequence was obtained from a woman between 45 and 65 years old with acute COVID-19. This sequence joins TRBV28 and TRBJ2-2, with TRBD2 identical over 11 bases. The CDR3 protein is CASVTTSGGTGELFF. The CDR3 nucleotides are TGTGCCAGCGTAACCACTAGCGGGGGAACCGGGGAGCTGTTTTTT.